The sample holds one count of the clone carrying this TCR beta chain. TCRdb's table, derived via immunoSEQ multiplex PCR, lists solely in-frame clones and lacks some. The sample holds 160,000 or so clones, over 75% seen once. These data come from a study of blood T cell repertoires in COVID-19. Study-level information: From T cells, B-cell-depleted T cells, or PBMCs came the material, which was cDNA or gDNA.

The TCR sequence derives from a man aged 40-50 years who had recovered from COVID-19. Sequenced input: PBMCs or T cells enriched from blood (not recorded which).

The CDR3 nucleotides read TGCGCCAGCAGAGCTACGACGCGAGAGGATGAAAAACTGTTTTTT. It specifies CASRATTREDEKLFF. The chain couples TRBV5-1 to TRBJ1-4; D uncertain. Germline V CDR1 and CDR2: SGHRS, YFSETQ. CDR3 length: 15 residues. V lost 5 bases and J 6 bases, leaving 17 bases between the germline ends. Using reference TRBV5-1 and TRBJ1-4 for the parts outside the CDR3, the full variable domain is KAGVTQTPRYLIKTRGQQVTLSCSPISGHRSVSWYQQTPGQGLQFLFEYFSETQRNKGNFPGRFSGRQFSNSRSEMNVSTLELGDSALYLCASRATTREDEKLFFGSGTQLSVL.